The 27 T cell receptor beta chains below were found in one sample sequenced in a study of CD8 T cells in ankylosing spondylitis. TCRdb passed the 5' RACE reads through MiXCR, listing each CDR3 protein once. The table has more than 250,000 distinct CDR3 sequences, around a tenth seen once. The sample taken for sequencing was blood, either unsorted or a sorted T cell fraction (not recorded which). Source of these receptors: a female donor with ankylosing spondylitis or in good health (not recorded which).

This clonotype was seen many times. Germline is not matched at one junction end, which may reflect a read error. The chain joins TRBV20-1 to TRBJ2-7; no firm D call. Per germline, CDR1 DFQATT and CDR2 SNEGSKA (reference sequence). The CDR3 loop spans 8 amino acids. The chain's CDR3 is CSAPPALF. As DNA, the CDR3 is TGCAGTGCTCCTCCGGCGCTCTTC.

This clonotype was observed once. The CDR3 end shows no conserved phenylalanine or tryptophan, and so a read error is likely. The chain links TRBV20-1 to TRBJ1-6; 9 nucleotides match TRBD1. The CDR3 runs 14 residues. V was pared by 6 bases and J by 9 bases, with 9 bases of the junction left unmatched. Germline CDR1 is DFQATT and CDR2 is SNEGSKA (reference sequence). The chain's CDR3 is CSANPGQGFSPLHL. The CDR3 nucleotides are TGCAGTGCAAACCCCGGACAGGGGTTTTCACCCCTCCACTTG.

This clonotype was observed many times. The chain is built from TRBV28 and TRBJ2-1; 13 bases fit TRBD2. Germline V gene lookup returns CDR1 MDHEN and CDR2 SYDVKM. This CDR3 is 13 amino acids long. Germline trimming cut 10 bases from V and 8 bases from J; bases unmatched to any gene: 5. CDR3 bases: TGTGCCACCAGGACTAGCGGGAGCCATGAGCAGTTCTTC. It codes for CATRTSGSHEQFF. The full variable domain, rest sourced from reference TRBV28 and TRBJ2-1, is DVKVTQSSRYLVKRTGEKVFLECVQDMDHENMFWYRQDPGLGLRLIYFSYDVKMKEKGDIPEGYSVSREKKERFSLILESASTNQTSMYLCATRTSGSHEQFFGPGTRLTVL.

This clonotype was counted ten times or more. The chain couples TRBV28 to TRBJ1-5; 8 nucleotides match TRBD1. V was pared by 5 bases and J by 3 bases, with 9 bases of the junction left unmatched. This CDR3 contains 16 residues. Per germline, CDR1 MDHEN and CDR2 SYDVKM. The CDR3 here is CASSPLGTGPNQPQHF. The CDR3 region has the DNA TGTGCCAGCAGTCCCCTCGGGACAGGACCCAATCAGCCCCAGCATTTT.

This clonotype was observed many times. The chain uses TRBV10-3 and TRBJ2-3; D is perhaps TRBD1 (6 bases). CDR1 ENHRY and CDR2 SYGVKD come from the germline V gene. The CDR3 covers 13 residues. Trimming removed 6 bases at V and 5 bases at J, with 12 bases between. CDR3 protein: CAIRIQQGDTQYF. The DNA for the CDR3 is TGTGCCATCAGAATCCAACAGGGAGATACGCAGTATTTT.

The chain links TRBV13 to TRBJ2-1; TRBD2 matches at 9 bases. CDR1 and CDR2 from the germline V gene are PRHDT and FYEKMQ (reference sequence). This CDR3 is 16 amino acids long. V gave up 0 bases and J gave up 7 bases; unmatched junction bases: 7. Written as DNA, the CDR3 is TGTGCCAGCAGCTTAGGAGTAGCGGGAGAATTTAATGAGCAGTTCTTC. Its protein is CASSLGVAGEFNEQFF.

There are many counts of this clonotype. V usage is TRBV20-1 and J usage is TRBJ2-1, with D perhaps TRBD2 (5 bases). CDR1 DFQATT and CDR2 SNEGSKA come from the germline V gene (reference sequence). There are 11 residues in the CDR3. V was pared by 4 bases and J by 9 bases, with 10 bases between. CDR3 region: CSATNGGEQFF. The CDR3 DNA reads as TGCAGTGCTACAAATGGAGGTGAGCAGTTCTTC.

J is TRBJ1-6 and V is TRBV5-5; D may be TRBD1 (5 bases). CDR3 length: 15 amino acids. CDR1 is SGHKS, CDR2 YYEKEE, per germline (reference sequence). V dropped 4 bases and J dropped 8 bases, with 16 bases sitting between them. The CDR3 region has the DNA TGTGCCAGCAGCCCCCGGGCGGGAGGGGATTCACCCCTCCACTTT. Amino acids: CASSPRAGGDSPLHF.

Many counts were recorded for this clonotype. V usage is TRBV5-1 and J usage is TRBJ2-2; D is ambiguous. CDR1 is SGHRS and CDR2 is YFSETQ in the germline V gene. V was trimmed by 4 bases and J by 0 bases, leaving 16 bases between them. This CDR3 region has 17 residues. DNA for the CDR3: TGCGCCAGCAGCCGACGATCCGGATTCGCGAACACCGGGGAGCTGTTTTTT. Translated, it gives CASSRRSGFANTGELFF.

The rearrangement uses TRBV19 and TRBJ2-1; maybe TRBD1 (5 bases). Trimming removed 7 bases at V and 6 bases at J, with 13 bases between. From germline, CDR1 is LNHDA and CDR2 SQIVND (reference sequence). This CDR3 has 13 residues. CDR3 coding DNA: TGTGCCAGTACCTTAGGGGTCGGCAATGAGCAGTTCTTC. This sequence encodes CASTLGVGNEQFF.

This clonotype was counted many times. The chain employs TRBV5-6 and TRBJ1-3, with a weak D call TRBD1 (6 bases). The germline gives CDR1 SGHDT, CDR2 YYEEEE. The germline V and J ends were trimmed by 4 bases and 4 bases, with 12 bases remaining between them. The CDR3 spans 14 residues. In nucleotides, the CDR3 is TGTGCCAGCAGCCCCGGGACAACGGGAAACACCATATATTTT. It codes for CASSPGTTGNTIYF.

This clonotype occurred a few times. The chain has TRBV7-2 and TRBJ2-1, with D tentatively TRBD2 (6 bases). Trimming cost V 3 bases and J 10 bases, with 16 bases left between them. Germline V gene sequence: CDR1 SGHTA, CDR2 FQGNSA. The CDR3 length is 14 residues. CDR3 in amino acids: CASSLAGMAGEQFF. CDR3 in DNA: TGTGCCAGCAGCTTGGCTGGTATGGCGGGGGAGCAGTTCTTC.

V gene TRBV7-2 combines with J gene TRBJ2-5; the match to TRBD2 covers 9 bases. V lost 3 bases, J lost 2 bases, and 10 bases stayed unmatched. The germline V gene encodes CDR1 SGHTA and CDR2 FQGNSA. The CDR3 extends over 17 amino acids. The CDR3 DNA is TGTGCCAGCAGCTTCCCGACACATAGCGGGGGACAAGAGACCCAGTACTTC. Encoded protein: CASSFPTHSGGQETQYF.

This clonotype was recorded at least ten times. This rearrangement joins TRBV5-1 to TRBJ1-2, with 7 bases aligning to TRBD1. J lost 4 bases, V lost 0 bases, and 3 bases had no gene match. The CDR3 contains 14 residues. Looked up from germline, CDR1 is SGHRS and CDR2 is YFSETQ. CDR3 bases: TGCGCCAGCAGCTTGGGGGACAGAAGCTATGGCTACACCTTC. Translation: CASSLGDRSYGYTF.

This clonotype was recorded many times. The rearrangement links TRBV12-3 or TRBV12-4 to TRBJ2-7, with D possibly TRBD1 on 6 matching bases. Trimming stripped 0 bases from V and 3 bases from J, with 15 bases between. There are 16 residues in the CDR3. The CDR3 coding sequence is TGTGCCAGCAGTTTAGCGATCCAGGGGACCCTCTACGAGCAGTACTTC. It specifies CASSLAIQGTLYEQYF.

This chain's CDR3 is CASSAISAEQYF. CDR3 coding DNA: TGCGCCAGCAGCGCAATTTCGGCCGAGCAGTACTTC. This rearrangement joins TRBV5-1 to TRBJ2-7; no reliable D call. In germline, CDR1 is SGHRS, CDR2 YFSETQ. Trimming cost V 4 bases and J 6 bases, with 11 bases left between them. The CDR3 totals 12 residues.

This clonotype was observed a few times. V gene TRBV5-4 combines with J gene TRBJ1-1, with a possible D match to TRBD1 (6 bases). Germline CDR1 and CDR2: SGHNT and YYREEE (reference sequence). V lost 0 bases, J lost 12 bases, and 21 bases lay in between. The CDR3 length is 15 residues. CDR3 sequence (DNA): TGTGCCAGCAGCTTGGGGGACAATCCCCGGAGGAGTCCTTTCTTT. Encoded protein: CASSLGDNPRRSPFF.

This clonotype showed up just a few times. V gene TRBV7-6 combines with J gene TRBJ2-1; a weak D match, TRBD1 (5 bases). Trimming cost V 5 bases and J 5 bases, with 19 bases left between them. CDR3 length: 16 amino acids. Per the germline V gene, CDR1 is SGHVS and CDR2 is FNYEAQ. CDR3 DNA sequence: TGTGCCAGCAGCCGACAGCTTGTCGACAGTAACAATGAGCAGTTCTTC. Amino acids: CASSRQLVDSNNEQFF.

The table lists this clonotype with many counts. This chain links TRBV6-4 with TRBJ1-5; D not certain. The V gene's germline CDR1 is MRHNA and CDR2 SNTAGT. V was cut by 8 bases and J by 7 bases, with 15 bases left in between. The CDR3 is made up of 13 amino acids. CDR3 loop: CASSVLEGQPQHF. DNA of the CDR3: TGTGCCAGCTCGGTACTAGAAGGGCAGCCCCAGCATTTT.

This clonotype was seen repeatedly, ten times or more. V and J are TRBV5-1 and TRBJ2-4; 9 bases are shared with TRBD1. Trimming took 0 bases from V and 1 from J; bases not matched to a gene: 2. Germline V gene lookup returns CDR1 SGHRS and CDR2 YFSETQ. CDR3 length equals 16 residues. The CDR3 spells CASSLVGQGAKNIQYF. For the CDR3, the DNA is TGCGCCAGCAGCTTGGTAGGACAGGGGGCCAAAAACATTCAGTACTTC.

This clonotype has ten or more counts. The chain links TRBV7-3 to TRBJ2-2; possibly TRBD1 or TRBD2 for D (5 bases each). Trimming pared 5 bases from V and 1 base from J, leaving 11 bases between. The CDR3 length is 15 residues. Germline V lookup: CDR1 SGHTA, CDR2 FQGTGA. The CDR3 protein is CASSPVGRNTGELFF. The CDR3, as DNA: TGTGCCAGCAGCCCCGTGGGACGGAACACCGGGGAGCTGTTTTTT.

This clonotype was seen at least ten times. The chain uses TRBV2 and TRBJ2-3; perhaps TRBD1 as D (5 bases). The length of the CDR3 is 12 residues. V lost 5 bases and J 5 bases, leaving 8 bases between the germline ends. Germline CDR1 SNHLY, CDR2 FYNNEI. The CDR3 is CASSPGQDTQYF. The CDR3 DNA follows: TGTGCCAGCAGTCCAGGGCAAGATACGCAGTATTTT.

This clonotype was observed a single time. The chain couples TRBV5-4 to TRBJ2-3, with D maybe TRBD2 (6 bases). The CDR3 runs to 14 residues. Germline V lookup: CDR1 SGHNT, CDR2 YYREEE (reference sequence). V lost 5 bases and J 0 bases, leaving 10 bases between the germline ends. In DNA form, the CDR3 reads TGTGCCAGCAGACCAGGGACTAGCACAGATACGCAGTATTTT. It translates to CASRPGTSTDTQYF. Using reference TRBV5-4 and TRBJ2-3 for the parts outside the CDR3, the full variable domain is ETGVTQSPTHLIKTRGQQVTLRCSSQSGHNTVSWYQQALGQGPQFIFQYYREEENGRGNFPPRFSGLQFPNYSSELNVNALELDDSALYLCASRPGTSTDTQYFGPGTRLTVL.

CDR3 protein: CASSLWTDATNEKLFF. As DNA, the CDR3 is TGTGCCAGCTCATTATGGACAGATGCAACTAATGAAAAACTGTTTTTT. The rearrangement links TRBV18 to TRBJ1-4; D possibly corresponds to TRBD1 (6 bases). Trimming stripped 5 bases from V and 0 bases from J, with 13 bases between. The V gene's germline CDR1 is KGHSH and CDR2 LQKENI. The length of the CDR3 is 16 residues.

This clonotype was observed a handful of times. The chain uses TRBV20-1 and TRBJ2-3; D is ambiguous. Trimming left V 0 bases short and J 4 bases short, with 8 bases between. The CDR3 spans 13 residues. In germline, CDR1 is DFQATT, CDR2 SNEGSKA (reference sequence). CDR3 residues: CSARDLPADTQYF. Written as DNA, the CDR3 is TGCAGTGCTAGAGATCTCCCCGCAGATACGCAGTATTTT.

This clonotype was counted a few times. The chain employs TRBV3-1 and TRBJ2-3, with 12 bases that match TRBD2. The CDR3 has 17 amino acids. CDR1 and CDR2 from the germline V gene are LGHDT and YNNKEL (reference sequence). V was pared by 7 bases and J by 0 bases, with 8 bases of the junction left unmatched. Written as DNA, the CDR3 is TGTGCCAGCACCCTTGTGACTAGCGGGAGTAGCACAGATACGCAGTATTTT. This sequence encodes CASTLVTSGSSTDTQYF.

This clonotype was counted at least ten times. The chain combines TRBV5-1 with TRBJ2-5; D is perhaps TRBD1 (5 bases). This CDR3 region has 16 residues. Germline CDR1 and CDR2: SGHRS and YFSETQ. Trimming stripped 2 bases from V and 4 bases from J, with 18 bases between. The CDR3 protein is CASSLLSRAGRETQYF. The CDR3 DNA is TGCGCCAGCAGCTTACTGAGCAGGGCTGGCCGAGAGACCCAGTACTTC.